This T cell receptor (beta chain) stems from a study of blood T cell repertoires in COVID-19. Study context: Both acute and convalescent COVID-19 samples were obtained from the United States, Italy and Spain.

TCRdb's copy holds only in-frame clones and misses some; the assay was immunoSEQ multiplex PCR. The sample includes approximately 220,000 clones, roughly four fifths of them seen just once. Cohort placement rested on clinical history that participants reported themselves. Exposed enrollees had met someone with a PCR-confirmed or clinician-diagnosed COVID-19 case at some point within the 2 weeks before study entry. Germline values: CDR1 SGHVS, CDR2 FQNEAQ. V gave up 3 bases and J gave up 4 bases, with 13 bases separating them. The CDR3 runs to 14 residues. The clonotype originates from a woman aged 40 to 50 who had been exposed to COVID-19. Sequencing used PBMCs or T cells enriched from blood (not recorded which). The chain employs TRBV7-8 and TRBJ2-7, with D possibly matching TRBD2 (6 bases). Here the CDR3 DNA reads TGTGCCAGCAGCTTCGGCGGGGTAAGATACGAGCAGTACTTC. Translation gives CASSFGGVRYEQYF.